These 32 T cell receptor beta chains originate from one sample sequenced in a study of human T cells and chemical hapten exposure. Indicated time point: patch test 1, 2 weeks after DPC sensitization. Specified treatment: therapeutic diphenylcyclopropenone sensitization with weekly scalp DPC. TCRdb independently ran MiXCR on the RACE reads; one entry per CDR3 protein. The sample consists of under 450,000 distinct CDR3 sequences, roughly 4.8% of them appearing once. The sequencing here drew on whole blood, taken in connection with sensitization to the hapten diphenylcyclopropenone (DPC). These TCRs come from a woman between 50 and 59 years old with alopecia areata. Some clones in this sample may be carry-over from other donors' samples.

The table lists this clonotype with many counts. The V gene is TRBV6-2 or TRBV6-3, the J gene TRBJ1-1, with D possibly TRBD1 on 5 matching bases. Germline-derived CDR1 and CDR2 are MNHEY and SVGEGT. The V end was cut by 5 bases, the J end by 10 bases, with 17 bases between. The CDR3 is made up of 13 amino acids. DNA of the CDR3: TGTGCCAGCAGTCGCGGGGCAGGAGGAAGAGCTTTCTTT. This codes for CASSRGAGGRAFF.

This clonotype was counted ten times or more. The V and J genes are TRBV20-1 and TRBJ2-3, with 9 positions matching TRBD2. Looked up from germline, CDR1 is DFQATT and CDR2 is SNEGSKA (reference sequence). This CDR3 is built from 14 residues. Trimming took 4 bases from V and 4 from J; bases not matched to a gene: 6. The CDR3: CSANPGLASDTQYF. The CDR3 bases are TGCAGTGCTAACCCGGGACTAGCATCAGATACGCAGTATTTT.

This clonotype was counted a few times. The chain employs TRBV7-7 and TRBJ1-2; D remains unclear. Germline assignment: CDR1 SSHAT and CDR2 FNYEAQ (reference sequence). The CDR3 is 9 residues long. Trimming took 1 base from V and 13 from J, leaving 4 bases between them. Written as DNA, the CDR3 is TGTGCCAGCAGCTTAGATTTCACCTTC. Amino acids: CASSLDFTF.

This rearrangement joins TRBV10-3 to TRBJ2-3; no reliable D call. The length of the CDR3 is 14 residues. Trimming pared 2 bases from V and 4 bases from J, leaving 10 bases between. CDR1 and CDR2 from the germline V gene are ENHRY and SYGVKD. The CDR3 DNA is TGTGCCATCAGTGAGGGGCTAGAGCCAGATACGCAGTATTTT. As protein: CAISEGLEPDTQYF.

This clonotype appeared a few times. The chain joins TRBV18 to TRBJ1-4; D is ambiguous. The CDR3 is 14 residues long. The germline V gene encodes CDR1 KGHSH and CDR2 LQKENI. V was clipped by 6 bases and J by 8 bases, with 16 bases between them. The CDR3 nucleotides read TGTGCCAGCTCCGGATTGCGGTCGGACGAAAAACTGTTTTTT. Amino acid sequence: CASSGLRSDEKLFF.

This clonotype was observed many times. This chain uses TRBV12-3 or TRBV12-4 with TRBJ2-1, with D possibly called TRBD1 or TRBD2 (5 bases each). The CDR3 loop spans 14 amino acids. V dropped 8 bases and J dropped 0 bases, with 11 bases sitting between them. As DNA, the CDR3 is TGTGCCAGCGGGGGTCGGTTCTCCTACAATGAGCAGTTCTTC. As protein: CASGGRFSYNEQFF.

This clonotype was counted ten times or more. The CDR3 spells CASSPGTGKDNEQFF. CDR3 sequence (DNA): TGTGCCAGCAGCCCCGGGACAGGGAAGGACAATGAGCAGTTCTTC. The rearrangement links TRBV7-7 to TRBJ2-1; 9 nucleotides agree with TRBD1. This CDR3 has 15 residues. Germline values: CDR1 SSHAT, CDR2 FNYEAQ (reference sequence). Trimming removed 5 bases from V and 5 bases from J; junction bases left unmatched: 7.

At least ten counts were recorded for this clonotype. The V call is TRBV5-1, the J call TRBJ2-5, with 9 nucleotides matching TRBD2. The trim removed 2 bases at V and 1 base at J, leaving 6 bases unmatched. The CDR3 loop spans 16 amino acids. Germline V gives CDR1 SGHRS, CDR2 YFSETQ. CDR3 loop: CASSFGPSGAQETQYF. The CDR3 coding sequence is TGCGCCAGCAGCTTTGGGCCTAGCGGGGCCCAAGAGACCCAGTACTTC.

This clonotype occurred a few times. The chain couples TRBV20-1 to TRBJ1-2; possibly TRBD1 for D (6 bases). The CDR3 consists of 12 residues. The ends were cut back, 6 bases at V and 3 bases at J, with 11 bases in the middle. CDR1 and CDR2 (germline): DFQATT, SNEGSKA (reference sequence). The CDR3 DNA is TGCAGTGCCAGGGGAGTAGACTATGGCTACACCTTC. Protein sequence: CSARGVDYGYTF.

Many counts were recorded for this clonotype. The CDR3 spells CASSRQSPTNEKLFF. The CDR3 bases are TGTGCCAGCAGCCGACAGTCTCCGACTAATGAAAAACTGTTTTTT. This rearrangement joins TRBV4-2 to TRBJ1-4; tentatively, D is TRBD1 (5 bases). This CDR3 has 15 amino acids. V gave up 4 bases and J gave up 2 bases, with 11 bases separating them. CDR1 and CDR2 (germline): LGHNA, YNFKEQ.

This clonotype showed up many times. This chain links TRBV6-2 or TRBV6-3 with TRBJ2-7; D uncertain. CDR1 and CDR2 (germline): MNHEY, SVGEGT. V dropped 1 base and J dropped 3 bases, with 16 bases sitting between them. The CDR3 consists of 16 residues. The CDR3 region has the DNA TGTGCCAGCAGTTACTTAGTCGACTCCTTGAACTACGAGCAGTACTTC. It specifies CASSYLVDSLNYEQYF.

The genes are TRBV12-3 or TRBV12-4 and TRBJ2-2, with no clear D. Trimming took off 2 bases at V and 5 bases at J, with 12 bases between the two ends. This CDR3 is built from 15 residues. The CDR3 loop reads CASSLTPVGTGELFF. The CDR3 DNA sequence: TGTGCCAGCAGTTTAACCCCAGTAGGGACCGGGGAGCTGTTTTTT.

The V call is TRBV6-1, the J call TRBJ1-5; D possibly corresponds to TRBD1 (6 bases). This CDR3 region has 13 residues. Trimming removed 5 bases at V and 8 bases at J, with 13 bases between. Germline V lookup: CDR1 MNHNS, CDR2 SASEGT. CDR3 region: CASSLDRLEPQHF. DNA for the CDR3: TGTGCCAGCAGTTTAGACAGGTTGGAGCCCCAGCATTTT.

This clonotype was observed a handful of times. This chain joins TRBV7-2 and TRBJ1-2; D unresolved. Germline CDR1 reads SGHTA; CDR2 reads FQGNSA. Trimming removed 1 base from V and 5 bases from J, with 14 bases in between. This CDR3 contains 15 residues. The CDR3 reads CASSLERARHYGYTF. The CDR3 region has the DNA TGTGCCAGCAGCTTAGAAAGGGCCAGACATTATGGCTACACCTTC.

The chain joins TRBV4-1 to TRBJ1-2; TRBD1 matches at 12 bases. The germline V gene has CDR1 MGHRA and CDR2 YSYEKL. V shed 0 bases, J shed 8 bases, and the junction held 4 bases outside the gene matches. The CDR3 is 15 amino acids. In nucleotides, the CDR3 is TGCGCCAGCAGCCAAGAGGGACAGGGGGCGCGGGGCTACACCTTC. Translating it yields CASSQEGQGARGYTF.

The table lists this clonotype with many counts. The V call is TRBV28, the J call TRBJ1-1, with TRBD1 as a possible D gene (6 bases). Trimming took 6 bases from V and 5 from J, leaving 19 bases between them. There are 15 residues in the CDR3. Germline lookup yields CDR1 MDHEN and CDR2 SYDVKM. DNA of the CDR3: TGTGCCAGCAGATTTATCTCGGGACAAGATACTGAAGCTTTCTTT. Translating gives CASRFISGQDTEAFF.

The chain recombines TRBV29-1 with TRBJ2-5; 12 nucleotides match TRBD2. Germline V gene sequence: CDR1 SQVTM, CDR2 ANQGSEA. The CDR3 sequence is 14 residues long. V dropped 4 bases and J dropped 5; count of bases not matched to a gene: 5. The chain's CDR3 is CSVASGRAGETQYF. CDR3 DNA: TGCAGCGTTGCTAGCGGGAGGGCCGGTGAGACCCAGTACTTC.

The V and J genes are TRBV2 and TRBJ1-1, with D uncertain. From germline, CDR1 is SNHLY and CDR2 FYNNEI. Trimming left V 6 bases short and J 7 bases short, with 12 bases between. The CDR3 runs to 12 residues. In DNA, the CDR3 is TGTGCCAGCAGGGGAACGGGGTATGAAGCTTTCTTT. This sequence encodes CASRGTGYEAFF.

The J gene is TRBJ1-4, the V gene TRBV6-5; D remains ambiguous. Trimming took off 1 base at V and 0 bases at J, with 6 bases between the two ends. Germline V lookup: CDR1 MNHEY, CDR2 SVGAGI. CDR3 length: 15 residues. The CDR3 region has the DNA TGTGCCAGCAGTTACTTAGATGCAACTAATGAAAAACTGTTTTTT. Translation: CASSYLDATNEKLFF.

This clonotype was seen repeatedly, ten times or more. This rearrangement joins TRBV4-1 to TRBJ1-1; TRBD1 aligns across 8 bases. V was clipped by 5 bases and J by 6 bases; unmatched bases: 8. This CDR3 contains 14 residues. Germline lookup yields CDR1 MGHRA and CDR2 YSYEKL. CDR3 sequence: CASSTGQGYAEAFF. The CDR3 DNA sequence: TGCGCCAGCAGCACTGGACAGGGCTACGCTGAAGCTTTCTTT.

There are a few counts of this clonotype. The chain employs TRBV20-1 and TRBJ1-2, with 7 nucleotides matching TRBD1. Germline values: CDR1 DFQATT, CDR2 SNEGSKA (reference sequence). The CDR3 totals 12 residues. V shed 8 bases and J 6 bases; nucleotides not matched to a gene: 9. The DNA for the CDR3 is TGCAGTATCGCCAGAGGGGGCGATGGCTACACCTTC. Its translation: CSIARGGDGYTF.

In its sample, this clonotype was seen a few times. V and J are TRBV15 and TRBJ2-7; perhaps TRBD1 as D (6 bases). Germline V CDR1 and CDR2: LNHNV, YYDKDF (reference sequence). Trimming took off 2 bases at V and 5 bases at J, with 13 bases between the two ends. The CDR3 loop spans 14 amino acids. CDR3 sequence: CATSRWEQGNEQYF. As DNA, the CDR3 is TGTGCCACCAGCAGATGGGAACAGGGCAACGAGCAGTACTTC.

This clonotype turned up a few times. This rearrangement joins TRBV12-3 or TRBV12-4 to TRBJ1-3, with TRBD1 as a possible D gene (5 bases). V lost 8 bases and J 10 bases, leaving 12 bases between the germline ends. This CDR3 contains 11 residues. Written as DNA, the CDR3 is TGTGCCAGCGCTCCGGGGGGGACCATATATTTT. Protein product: CASAPGGTIYF.

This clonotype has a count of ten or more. CDR3 sequence: CASSLARAVYNEQFF. CDR3 nucleotides: TGTGCCAGCAGCTTAGCGCGGGCCGTGTACAATGAGCAGTTCTTC. J is TRBJ2-1 and V is TRBV7-2, with D maybe TRBD2 (5 bases). Between the trimmed V and J ends, which lost 0 bases and 4 bases, there was a span of 10 bases. The CDR3 runs 15 residues. From germline, CDR1 is SGHTA and CDR2 FQGNSA.

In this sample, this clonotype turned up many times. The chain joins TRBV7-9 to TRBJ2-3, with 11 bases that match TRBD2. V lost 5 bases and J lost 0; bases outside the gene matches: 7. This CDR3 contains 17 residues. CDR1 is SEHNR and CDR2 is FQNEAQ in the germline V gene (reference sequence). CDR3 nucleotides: TGTGCCAGCAGCACTACCGGGACTAGCGGTAGCACAGATACGCAGTATTTT. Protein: CASSTTGTSGSTDTQYF.

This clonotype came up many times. CDR3 sequence: CASSLDPAGLATTGELFF. The CDR3, as DNA: TGCGCCAGCAGCTTGGACCCCGCGGGACTAGCGACCACCGGGGAGCTGTTTTTT. The chain joins TRBV5-1 to TRBJ2-2; 10 bases map to TRBD2. CDR1 is SGHRS and CDR2 is YFSETQ in the germline V gene. This CDR3 is 18 amino acids long. V lost 0 bases to trimming and J lost 4 bases; unmatched junction nucleotides: 9.

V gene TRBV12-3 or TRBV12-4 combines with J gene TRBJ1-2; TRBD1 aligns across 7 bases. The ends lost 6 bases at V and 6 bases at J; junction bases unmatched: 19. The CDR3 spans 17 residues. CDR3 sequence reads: CASSKIPDRVPIDGYTF. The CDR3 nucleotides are TGTGCCAGCAGCAAAATACCCGACAGGGTTCCGATTGATGGCTACACCTTC.

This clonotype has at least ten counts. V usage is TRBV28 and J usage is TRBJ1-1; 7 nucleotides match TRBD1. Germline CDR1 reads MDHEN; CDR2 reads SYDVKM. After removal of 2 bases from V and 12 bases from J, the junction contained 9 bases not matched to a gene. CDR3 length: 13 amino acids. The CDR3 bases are TGTGCCAGCAGTTTACTTCGAACAGGGGACCCTTTCTTT. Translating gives CASSLLRTGDPFF. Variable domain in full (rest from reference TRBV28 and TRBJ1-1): DVKVTQSSRYLVKRTGEKVFLECVQDMDHENMFWYRQDPGLGLRLIYFSYDVKMKEKGDIPEGYSVSREKKERFSLILESASTNQTSMYLCASSLLRTGDPFFGQGTRLTVV.

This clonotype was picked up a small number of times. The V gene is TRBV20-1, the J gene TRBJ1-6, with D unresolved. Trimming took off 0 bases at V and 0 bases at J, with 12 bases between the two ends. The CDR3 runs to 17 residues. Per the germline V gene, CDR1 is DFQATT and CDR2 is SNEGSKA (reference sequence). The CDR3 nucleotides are TGCAGTGCTAGAGATGGAGGCAGGAGCTCCTATAATTCACCCCTCCACTTT. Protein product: CSARDGGRSSYNSPLHF.

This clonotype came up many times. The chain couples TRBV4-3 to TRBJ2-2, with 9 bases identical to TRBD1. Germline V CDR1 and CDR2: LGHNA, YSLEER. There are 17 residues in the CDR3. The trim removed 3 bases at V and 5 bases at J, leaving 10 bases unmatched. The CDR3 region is CASSQWSGDRETGELFF. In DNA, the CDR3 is TGCGCCAGCAGCCAGTGGTCAGGGGACAGGGAGACCGGGGAGCTGTTTTTT.

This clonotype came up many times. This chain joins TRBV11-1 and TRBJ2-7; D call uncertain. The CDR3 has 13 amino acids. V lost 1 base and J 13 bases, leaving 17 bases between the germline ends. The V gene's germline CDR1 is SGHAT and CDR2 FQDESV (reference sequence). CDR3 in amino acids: CASSLGGTDEPYF. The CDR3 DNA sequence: TGTGCCAGCAGCTTAGGAGGCACGGACGAGCCTTACTTC.

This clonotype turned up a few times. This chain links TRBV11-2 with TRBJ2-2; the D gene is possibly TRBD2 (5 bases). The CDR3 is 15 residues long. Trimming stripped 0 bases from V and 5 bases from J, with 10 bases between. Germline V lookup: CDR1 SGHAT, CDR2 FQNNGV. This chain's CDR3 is CASSLDTGWTGELFF. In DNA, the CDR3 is TGTGCCAGCAGCTTAGATACGGGATGGACCGGGGAGCTGTTTTTT.